The source of this TCR beta chain is a study of T-cell reconstitution after alpha-beta-depleted transplantation in children (TCRdb year 2016). General notes on the study: Using TCR repertoire profiling, the study followed T-cell immune reconstitution in a quantitative way in children after TCRalphabeta/CD19-depleted allogeneic hematopoietic cell transplantation. The full study reports these points: The high TCRbeta diversity at day 60 in some patients was ascribed to recipient T cells and intrathymic progenitors that had survived conditioning. Apparently early alphabetaT-cell count recovery about two months after transplant reportedly relied on only several hundred rapidly expanded clones derived from non-depleted graft cells. Over subsequent months, a decline in hyperexpanded clone frequencies was noted, and after one year, T-cell counts and TCRbeta diversity were mostly ascribed to newly produced T cells.

This clonotype was detected many times. Its specific antigen is unknown. Base qualities were left out, and no much larger clone turns up one base away. Receptor amplification or capture employed PCR. The instrument given in TCRdb is Illumina HiSeq 2500. TCR libraries were prepared with molecular barcoding, using unique molecular identifiers to normalize TCRbeta repertoire quantification. TCRdb itself trimmed the public reads at Q25 with fastp, ran MiXCR and retained productive beta chains. Identical CDR3 protein sequences are pooled into one entry, listed with their most common genes and DNA. The sample includes about 200,000 distinct CDR3 sequences, with about 6.6% observed a single time. The ten largest account for 5.5% to 6.5% of the sample. The treatment or condition label here, explained by the study, means: allogeneic hematopoietic cell transplantation with graft depleted of TCRalphabeta T cells and CD19 B cells. TCRalphabeta/CD19-depleted allogeneic hematopoietic cell grafts were given to the transplant recipients, all of whom were children.

Measured from the cysteine to the phenylalanine, the CDR3 is 14 residues long. The only DNA kept is the CDR3, 42 bases in frame from the first base. For CDR1 and CDR2, the germline V gene lists MDHEN and SYDVKM. V and J are trimmed by 8 bases and 4 bases, and the gene matches miss 9 bases of the junction. This sequence originates from a boy aged 2 to 9 with acute lymphoblastic leukemia, due to receive a stem cell transplant. Recombination connected TRBV28 to TRBJ2-3; TRBD2 fits 7 bases in the junction. The sequencing used PBMCs, collected before TCRalphabeta/CD19-depleted stem cell transplant. CDR3 loop: CASQTSAKSDTQYF. The base sequence is TGTGCCAGCCAAACTAGCGCTAAGTCAGATACGCAGTATTTT.